The 23 T cell receptor beta chains in this list originate from one sample, sequenced in a study of metastatic and nonmetastatic thyroid tumors. TCRdb re-called the PCR reads through MiXCR. The sample lists some 25,000 clones, about 15% occurring once. There were no patients who had received any treatment before thyroid surgery. Sequenced material: blood. These receptors were taken from a female donor with papillary thyroid cancer or a benign thyroid nodule (not recorded which). Some clones in this sample may be carry-over from other donors' samples.

By proportion, this clone is medium-sized. J is TRBJ2-7 and V is TRBV28; D remains unclear. The CDR3 covers 12 residues. CDR1 MDHEN and CDR2 SYDVKM come from the germline V gene. The V gene lost 2 bases and the J gene lost 2 bases, with 4 bases spanning the gap. CDR3 protein: CASSLRTYEQYF. DNA for the CDR3: TGTGCCAGCAGTTTAAGGACCTACGAGCAGTACTTC.

This clone was recorded at least ten times. This chain joins TRBV29-1 and TRBJ2-1; perhaps D is TRBD1 or TRBD2 (5 bases each). CDR3 length equals 13 residues. Germline assignment: CDR1 SQVTM and CDR2 ANQGSEA. Trimming cost V 6 bases and J 1 base, with 10 bases left between them. CDR3 region: CSVGTESYNEQFF. The CDR3 bases are TGCAGCGTCGGGACGGAGTCCTACAATGAGCAGTTCTTC.

The sample holds a few counts of this clone. A read error may account for a junction end that differs from germline. The chain combines TRBV28 with TRBJ2-3, with 8 nucleotides matching TRBD2. The length of the CDR3 is 13 residues. CDR1 is MDHEN and CDR2 is SYDVKM in the germline V gene. This CDR3 reads CASILAGLNTQYF. The CDR3 coding sequence is TGTGCCAGCATTTTAGCGGGGTTAAATACGCAGTACTTT. The whole variable domain, filled in from reference TRBV28 and TRBJ2-3, reads DVKVTQSSRYLVKRTGEKVFLECVQDMDHENMFWYRQDPGLGLRLIYFSYDVKMKEKGDIPEGYSVSREKKERFSLILESASTNQTSMYLCASILAGLNTQYFGPGTRLTVL.

Details on this clone: Likely a read error: the CDR3 ends without its conserved phenylalanine or tryptophan. This chain links TRBV3-1 with TRBJ2-5; a possible D gene is TRBD1 (6 bases). The V end lost 5 bases, the J end lost 1 base, and 17 bases lay between the germline ends. The CDR3 length is 16 residues. From germline, CDR1 is LGHDT and CDR2 YNNKEL (reference sequence). The CDR3 is CASSFGQIRRQETQYS. For the CDR3, the DNA is TGTGCCAGCAGCTTCGGACAGATTAGGCGCCAAGAGACCCAGTACTCC.

This clone was detected many times. The junction shows a germline mismatch at one end, possibly a read error. The CDR3 DNA is TGTGCCAGCAGTTCCCGACCGGGGGGCGGGGGGCTGTTTTTT. Protein: CASSSRPGGGGLFF. The V and J genes are TRBV6-1 and TRBJ2-2; possibly TRBD2 for D (7 bases). CDR1 is MNHNS, CDR2 SASEGT, per germline. This CDR3 has 14 residues.

This clone has at least ten counts. The rearrangement joins TRBV4-3 to TRBJ2-3; 7 nucleotides agree with TRBD1. The CDR3 sequence is 15 residues long. Germline V gene sequence: CDR1 LGHNA, CDR2 YSLEER. J lost 4 bases, V lost 0 bases, and 4 bases had no gene match. The CDR3, as DNA: TGCGCCAGCAGCCAAGATGACAGGGTGGCAGATACGCAGTATTTT. Its translation: CASSQDDRVADTQYF.

By sample share, this clone is medium-sized. This chain joins TRBV28 and TRBJ2-7, with 12 bases aligning to TRBD2. This CDR3 region has 15 residues. V was clipped by 6 bases and J by 3 bases; unmatched bases: 6. Germline CDR1 is MDHEN and CDR2 is SYDVKM. The CDR3: CASRPGLAGSYEQYF. CDR3 DNA: TGTGCCAGCAGACCGGGACTAGCGGGCAGCTACGAGCAGTACTTC.

This clone was detected many times. The chain has TRBV2 and TRBJ1-2; D gene ambiguous. Trimming removed 3 bases at V and 1 base at J, with 9 bases between. CDR1 is SNHLY, CDR2 FYNNEI, per germline. The CDR3 covers 14 residues. This CDR3 reads CASSDPAYNYGYTF. CDR3 DNA sequence: TGTGCCAGCAGTGACCCGGCGTATAACTATGGCTACACCTTC. The full variable domain, completed using reference TRBV2 and TRBJ1-2, is EPEVTQTPSHQVTQMGQEVILRCVPISNHLYFYWYRQILGQKVEFLVSFYNNEISEKSEIFDDQFSVERPDGSNFTLKIRSTKLEDSAMYFCASSDPAYNYGYTFGSGTRLTVV.

The chain employs TRBV4-1 and TRBJ1-1; a weak D match, TRBD1 (5 bases). Germline lookup yields CDR1 MGHRA and CDR2 YSYEKL. The CDR3 runs 17 residues. V lost 2 bases and J 3 bases, leaving 19 bases between the germline ends. CDR3 DNA: TGCGCCAGCAGCCAAATCCAGGGACTGAGGATTGACACTGAAGCTTTCTTT. Its protein is CASSQIQGLRIDTEAFF.

The table lists this clone with many counts. V is TRBV7-9 and J is TRBJ1-4; D might be TRBD1 (5 bases). The germline V and J ends were trimmed by 0 bases and 8 bases, with 13 bases remaining between them. The germline V gene encodes CDR1 SEHNR and CDR2 FQNEAQ (reference sequence). The CDR3 consists of 15 residues. The CDR3 sequence: CASSLARRDGEKLFF. CDR3 DNA: TGTGCCAGCAGCTTAGCGCGGCGGGACGGGGAAAAACTGTTTTTT.

This clone has more than one count but fewer than ten. One end of the junction varies from germline; a read error may be responsible. The rearrangement links TRBV27 to TRBJ2-7; no clear D. CDR1 is MNHEY, CDR2 SMNVEV, per germline (reference sequence). This CDR3 is built from 12 residues. CDR3 nucleotides: TGTGCCAGCGGTTTAGTGGCTGTCGAGCAGTACTTC. This sequence encodes CASGLVAVEQYF.

In its sample, this clone was seen many times. CDR3 residues: CAMGQGATGELFF. DNA of the CDR3: TGTGCCATGGGACAGGGGGCAACCGGGGAGCTGTTTTTT. The chain is built from TRBV10-3 and TRBJ2-2; 12 nucleotides line up with TRBD1. The V gene's germline CDR1 is ENHRY and CDR2 SYGVKD. This CDR3 comprises 13 residues. V shed 9 bases, J shed 5 bases, and the junction held 1 base outside the gene matches.

Of note for this clone: One end of the junction is discordant with germline, which a read error may explain. The V call is TRBV9, the J call TRBJ2-1; 9 nucleotides agree with TRBD1. This CDR3 comprises 16 residues. CDR1 SGDLS and CDR2 YYNGEE come from the germline V gene. CDR3 in DNA: TGTGCCAGCAGCACACGGGGACAGGGCCCCTACAATGAGCAGTCCTTC. Translating it yields CASSTRGQGPYNEQSF.

Ten or more counts support this clone. The gene calls are TRBV11-3 and TRBJ2-1; no definite D call. V shed 5 bases and J shed 4 bases, with 21 bases lying between them. CDR3 length: 17 amino acids. Germline loops: CDR1 SGHNT, CDR2 YENEEA. As DNA, the CDR3 is TGTGCCAGCAGCCCCAGTTACGAAGATAACTCATACAATGAGCAGTTCTTC. Protein sequence: CASSPSYEDNSYNEQFF.

The V call is TRBV6-5, the J call TRBJ2-1; maybe TRBD1 (6 bases). With 0 bases removed from V and 8 bases from J, the gap between germline ends came to 8 bases. The CDR3 extends over 13 amino acids. Per germline, CDR1 MNHEY and CDR2 SVGAGI. The CDR3 is CASSYSGADEQFF. CDR3 nucleotides: TGTGCCAGCAGTTACTCGGGGGCGGATGAGCAGTTCTTC.

This clone was detected many times. The DNA for the CDR3 is TGTGCCAGCAGTTTATCGGGTGAGATGGAGACCCAGTACTTC. Translation: CASSLSGEMETQYF. The chain has TRBV27 and TRBJ2-5; D not certain. There are 14 residues in the CDR3. Deletions cut 0 bases from V and 5 bases from J, with 10 bases between. Germline CDR1 is MNHEY and CDR2 is SMNVEV (reference sequence).

The chain carries TRBV4-2 and TRBJ1-6; no definite D call. The CDR3 length is 16 residues. CDR1 and CDR2 from the germline V gene are LGHNA and YNFKEQ. Trimming removed 4 bases at V and 4 bases at J, with 14 bases between. The CDR3 DNA sequence: TGTGCCAGCAGCCCAAGTGCGGGGAGGTATAATTCACCCCTCCACTTT. Translating gives CASSPSAGRYNSPLHF.

This clone was seen at least ten times. The rearrangement links TRBV6-1 to TRBJ2-4; 10 bases fit TRBD2. The trim removed 5 bases at V and 0 bases at J, leaving 4 bases unmatched. Germline V gives CDR1 MNHNS, CDR2 SASEGT. The CDR3 loop spans 16 amino acids. CDR3 DNA sequence: TGTGCCAGCAGTTCTAGCGGGAGCCTAGCCAAAAACATTCAGTACTTC. Encoded protein: CASSSSGSLAKNIQYF.

The rearrangement links TRBV4-1 to TRBJ2-7, with D possibly TRBD2 on 6 matching bases. V lost 3 bases, J lost 4 bases, and 16 bases lay in between. The V gene's germline CDR1 is MGHRA and CDR2 YSYEKL. CDR3 length: 15 residues. The CDR3 nucleotides are TGCGCCAGCAGCCAGGCCAGCCGGGAGTCTTACGAGCAGTACTTC. Translation gives CASSQASRESYEQYF.

This clone was counted at least ten times. The V and J genes are TRBV11-1 and TRBJ2-4; 7 positions agree with TRBD2. With 5 bases clipped from V and 8 bases from J, the junction kept 9 bases outside the gene matches. This CDR3 contains 14 residues. Germline lookup yields CDR1 SGHAT and CDR2 FQDESV (reference sequence). The CDR3: CASSPGRGADIQYF. In nucleotides, the CDR3 is TGTGCCAGCAGCCCAGGGAGGGGCGCGGACATTCAGTACTTC.

This clone is medium-sized in the sample. The chain is built from TRBV6-1 and TRBJ1-3, with a tentative D call TRBD1 (6 bases). The CDR3 has 15 amino acids. In germline, CDR1 is MNHNS, CDR2 SASEGT. With 5 bases removed from V and 0 bases from J, the gap between germline ends came to 11 bases. The CDR3 protein is CASSFGGLSGNTIYF. CDR3 DNA sequence: TGTGCCAGCAGTTTTGGGGGGCTCTCTGGAAACACCATATATTTT.

This clone showed up many times. A much larger clone is a single base away; this may be a read error. Other DNA sequences in the sample encode the same CDR3. This chain links TRBV11-2 with TRBJ2-7, with D perhaps matching TRBD1 (6 bases). Germline lookup yields CDR1 SGHAT and CDR2 FQNNGV. The CDR3 contains 15 residues. The CDR3 sequence is CASSSIRDNSYEQYF. The CDR3 DNA is TGCGCCAGCAGCTCGATCCGGGACAACTCCTACGAGCAGTACTTC.

This clone came up many times. Other DNA sequences in the sample encode the same CDR3. V and J are TRBV19 and TRBJ1-2; TRBD1 matches at 10 bases. CDR1 and CDR2 (germline): LNHDA, SQIVND (reference sequence). The CDR3 is made up of 15 amino acids. Losses at the gene ends were 6 bases for V and 6 bases for J; bases not matched to a gene: 10. CDR3 region: CASSHQGQGYDGYTF. The CDR3 nucleotides are TGTGCCAGTAGCCACCAGGGACAGGGGTATGATGGCTACACCTTC. The whole variable domain, remainder taken from reference TRBV19 and TRBJ1-2, is DGGITQSPKYLFRKEGQNVTLSCEQNLNHDAMYWYRQDPGQGLRLIYYSQIVNDFQKGDIAEGYSVSREKKESFPLTVTSAQKNPTAFYLCASSHQGQGYDGYTFGSGTRLTVV.